Listed below are T cell receptor beta chains from one sample, sequenced in a study of blood T cell repertoires in COVID-19. Repertoires were generated with immunoSEQ multiplex PCR, while TCRdb's copy carries only in-frame clones and drops some. Seen here are about 100,000 clones, about 91% observed once, and the top ten hold roughly 4.3%. Sequencing used peripheral blood. The receptors derive from a man in his late teens or twenties with acute or convalescent COVID-19. The CDR3 runs from the conserved cysteine through the conserved F or W. The D gene is left open where the match is weak. Clone size is shown for a subset of rows, as once, few, many or a class of expanded clone.

-,TRBJ1-3,TRBV2,-,TGTGCCACCCAGGGATCCGGAAACACCATATATTTT,CATQGSGNTIYF
once,TRBJ2-1,TRBV16,TRBD2,TGTGCCAGCAGCCAAAGAGGACTAGCGTCACCGTTCTTC,CASSQRGLASPFF
once,TRBJ1-2,TRBV5-1,TRBD1,TGCGCCAGCAGCCCCCCACCCGGGACAGGTCACTATGGCTACACCTTC,CASSPPPGTGHYGYTF
-,TRBJ2-1,TRBV6-6,TRBD2,TGTGCCAGCACGGGCAGCGGGGGTAACAATGAGCAGTTCTTC,CASTGSGGNNEQFF
once,TRBJ2-7,TRBV11-2,-,TGTGCCAGCAGCAACTCCGGGACAACCTACGAGCAGTACTTC,CASSNSGTTYEQYF
-,TRBJ2-3,TRBV19,TRBD2,TGTGCCAGTAGTATTGGGGGGGTCCGCACAGATACGCAGTATTTT,CASSIGGVRTDTQYF
once,TRBJ1-1,TRBV19,-,TGTGCCAGTACGCGGGAACTTGCCACTGAAGCTTTCTTT,CASTRELATEAFF
once,TRBJ2-2,TRBV15,TRBD1,TGTGCCACCAGCCCTCGGACAGGGGGCCCCGGGGAGCTGTTTTTT,CATSPRTGGPGELFF
once,TRBJ2-1,TRBV10-1,TRBD2,TGCGCCAGAGTAGCGGGAGGCTCCTACAATGAGCAGTTCTTC,CARVAGGSYNEQFF
once,TRBJ1-6,TRBV19,TRBD1,TGTGCCAGTAGCAAGGAGGGGACAGGCTCCTTCTATAATTCACCCCTCCACTTT,CASSKEGTGSFYNSPLHF
once,TRBJ1-5,TRBV19,TRBD1,TGTGCCAGTAGCGTTGACAGGGGGTATCAGCCCCAGCATTTT,CASSVDRGYQPQHF
-,TRBJ2-7,TRBV6-5,-,TGTGCCAGCAGACCCCCGGGTACCTACGAGCAGTACTTC,CASRPPGTYEQYF
-,TRBJ2-7,TRBV19,TRBD1,TGTGCCAGTACCCCAGGACAGGGTTGGTACGAGCAGTACTTC,CASTPGQGWYEQYF
-,TRBJ2-1,TRBV6-4,-,TGTGCCAGCAGTGAGACAGTGGCTCTCTCCTACAATGAGCAGTTCTTC,CASSETVALSYNEQFF
-,TRBJ1-1,TRBV27,-,TGTGCCAGCGAGAGGGGGACTGAAGCTTTCTTT,CASERGTEAFF
once,TRBJ1-1,TRBV6-1,TRBD1,TGTGCCAGCAGTGAGAGGGGGCTCGGCACTGAAGCTTTCTTT,CASSERGLGTEAFF
-,TRBJ2-7,TRBV11-2,-,TGTGCCAGCAGCTTAGATCGTCACAGGGTCTACGAGCAGTACTTC,CASSLDRHRVYEQYF
-,TRBJ1-5,TRBV5-1,TRBD1,TGCGCCAGCAGACGGACAGGGGATTACAATCAGCCCCAGCATTTT,CASRRTGDYNQPQHF
-,TRBJ2-3,TRBV6-5,-,TGTGCCAGCGGAAAGTTACGCGGAGATACGCAGTATTTT,CASGKLRGDTQYF
-,TRBJ2-7,TRBV18,-,TGTGCCAGCTCACTCACCAATCGGGGGTCCTACGAGCAGTACTTC,CASSLTNRGSYEQYF
-,TRBJ2-1,TRBV11-2,-,TGTGCCAGCAGCTTAGTAGCGGATGAGCAGTTCTTC,CASSLVADEQFF
-,TRBJ2-3,TRBV9,-,TGTGCCAGCAGCGTAAACAGGCAATCCACAGATACGCAGTATTTT,CASSVNRQSTDTQYF
-,TRBJ1-3,TRBV9,TRBD1,TGTGCCAGCAGCTTAGGACAGGGAGACACCATATATTTT,CASSLGQGDTIYF
-,TRBJ1-2,TRBV5-6,TRBD1,TGTGCCAGCAGCCCTACCGGGACAGGGTACTATGGCTACACCTTC,CASSPTGTGYYGYTF
-,TRBJ2-1,TRBV10-1,TRBD2,TGCGCCAGCAGTGACAGGTTAGCGGGCTCCTACAATGAGCAGTTCTTC,CASSDRLAGSYNEQFF
-,TRBJ1-5,TRBV6-5,-,TGTGCCAGCAGTCGGGAACGCGGGCAGCCCCAGCATTTT,CASSRERGQPQHF
-,TRBJ2-3,TRBV18,TRBD2,TGTGCCAGCTCACCAGGTAGCGGGAGAACAGATACGCAGTATTTT,CASSPGSGRTDTQYF
-,TRBJ1-1,TRBV5-4,TRBD1,TGTGCCAGCAGCTTCTGGGACAGGGGTGAAGCTTTCTTT,CASSFWDRGEAFF
-,TRBJ1-5,TRBV18,-,TGTGCCAGCTCACCAGGAGACGGCAATCAGCCCCAGCATTTT,CASSPGDGNQPQHF
-,TRBJ1-3,TRBV7-9,-,TGTGCCAGCAGCTTAGCGGGCAGCTCTGGAAACACCATATATTTT,CASSLAGSSGNTIYF
-,TRBJ2-3,TRBV27,-,TGTGCCAGCAGTTTCACTGGACAGCAAAACACAGATACGCAGTATTTT,CASSFTGQQNTDTQYF
-,TRBJ1-5,TRBV30,TRBD1,TGTGCCTGGAGACGGACAGGGAATGGGCCCCAGCATTTT,CAWRRTGNGPQHF
-,TRBJ2-1,TRBV7-2,TRBD2,TGTGCCAGCAGACGGGTCATAGCGGGAGGGTATGAGCAGTTCTTC,CASRRVIAGGYEQFF
-,TRBJ1-1,TRBV9,-,TGTGCCAGCAGCGTAGCCGCGGGTCCGGGCACTGAAGCTTTCTTT,CASSVAAGPGTEAFF
-,TRBJ2-2,TRBV4-1,-,TGCGCCAGCAGCCCGACTATAATGAGTCTGAACACCGGGGAGCTGTTTTTT,CASSPTIMSLNTGELFF
-,TRBJ2-1,TRBV5-1,TRBD2,TGCGCCAGCAGCTTCACAAGCGGGAATTACAATGAGCAGTTCTTC,CASSFTSGNYNEQFF
once,TRBJ1-2,TRBV7-9,-,TGTGCCAGCAGTTCCGGTCCTGTTGACTACACCTTC,CASSSGPVDYTF
-,TRBJ2-3,TRBV3-1/TRBV3-2,-,TGTGCCAGCAGCCGGGACTTGCGCACAGATACGCAGTATTTT,CASSRDLRTDTQYF
-,TRBJ2-7,TRBV11-2,TRBD2,TGTGCCAGCAGCCAGGGCCTGGGTAGCGGGCCGTACTACGAGCAGTACTTC,CASSQGLGSGPYYEQYF
once,TRBJ1-2,TRBV29-1,TRBD1,TGCAGCGTTGATTGGGAAAGGACAGGGGGCCAATATGGCTACACCTTC,CSVDWERTGGQYGYTF
once,TRBJ2-1,TRBV5-6,TRBD1,TGTGCCAGCAGCTTTAGTCAGGGACAGGGGGTCTTC,CASSFSQGQGVF